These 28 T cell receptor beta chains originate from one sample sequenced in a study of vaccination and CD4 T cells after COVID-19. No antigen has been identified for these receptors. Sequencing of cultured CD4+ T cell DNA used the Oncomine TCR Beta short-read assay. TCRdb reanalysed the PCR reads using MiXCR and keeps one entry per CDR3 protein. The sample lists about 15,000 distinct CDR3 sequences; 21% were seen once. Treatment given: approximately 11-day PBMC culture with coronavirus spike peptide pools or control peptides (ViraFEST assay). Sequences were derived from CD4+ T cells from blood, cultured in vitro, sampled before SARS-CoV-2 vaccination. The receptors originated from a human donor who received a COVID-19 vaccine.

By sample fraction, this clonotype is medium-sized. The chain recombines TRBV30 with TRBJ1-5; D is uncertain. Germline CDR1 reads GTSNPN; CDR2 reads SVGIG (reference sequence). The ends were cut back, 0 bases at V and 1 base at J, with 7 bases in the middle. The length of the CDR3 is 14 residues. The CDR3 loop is CAWSVGRSNQPQHF. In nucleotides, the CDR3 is TGTGCCTGGAGTGTTGGGCGGAGCAATCAGCCCCAGCATTTT.

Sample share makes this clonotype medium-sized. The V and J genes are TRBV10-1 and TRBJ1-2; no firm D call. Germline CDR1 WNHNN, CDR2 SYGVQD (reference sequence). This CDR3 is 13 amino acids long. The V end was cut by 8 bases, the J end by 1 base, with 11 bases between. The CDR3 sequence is CASLPWGNYGYTF. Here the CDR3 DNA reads TGCGCCAGCCTCCCGTGGGGTAACTATGGCTACACCTTC.

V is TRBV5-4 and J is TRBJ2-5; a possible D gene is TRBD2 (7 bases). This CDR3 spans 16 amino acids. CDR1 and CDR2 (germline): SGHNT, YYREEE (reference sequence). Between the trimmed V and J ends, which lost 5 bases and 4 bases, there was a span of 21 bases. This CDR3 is CASSRSAGALGETQYF. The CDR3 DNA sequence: TGTGCCAGCAGTCGGTCGGCGGGGGCTTTGGGAGAGACCCAGTACTTC.

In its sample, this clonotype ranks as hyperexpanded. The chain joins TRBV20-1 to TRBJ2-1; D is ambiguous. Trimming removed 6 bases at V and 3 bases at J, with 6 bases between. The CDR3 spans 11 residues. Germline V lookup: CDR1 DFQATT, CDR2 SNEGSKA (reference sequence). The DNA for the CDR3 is TGCAGTGCAGAAAGCTACAATGAGCAGTTCTTC. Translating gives CSAESYNEQFF.

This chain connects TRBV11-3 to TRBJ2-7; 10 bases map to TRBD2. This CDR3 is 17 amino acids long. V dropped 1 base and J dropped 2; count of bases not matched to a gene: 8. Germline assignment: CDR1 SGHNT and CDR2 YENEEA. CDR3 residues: CASSLGIGTSVPYEQYF. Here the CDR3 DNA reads TGTGCCAGCAGCTTAGGCATCGGGACTAGCGTCCCCTACGAGCAGTACTTC.

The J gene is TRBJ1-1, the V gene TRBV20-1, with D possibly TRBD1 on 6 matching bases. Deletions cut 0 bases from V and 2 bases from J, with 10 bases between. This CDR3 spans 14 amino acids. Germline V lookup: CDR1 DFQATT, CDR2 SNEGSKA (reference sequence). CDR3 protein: CSARDRGRNTEAFF. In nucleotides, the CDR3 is TGCAGTGCTAGAGATCGGGGGCGTAACACTGAAGCTTTCTTT.

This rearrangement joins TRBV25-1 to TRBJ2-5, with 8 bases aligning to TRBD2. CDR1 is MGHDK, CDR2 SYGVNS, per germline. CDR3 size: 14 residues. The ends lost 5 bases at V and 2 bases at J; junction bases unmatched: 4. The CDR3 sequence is CASSRGGSQETQYF. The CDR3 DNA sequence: TGTGCCAGCAGTCGGGGGGGCTCTCAAGAGACCCAGTACTTC.

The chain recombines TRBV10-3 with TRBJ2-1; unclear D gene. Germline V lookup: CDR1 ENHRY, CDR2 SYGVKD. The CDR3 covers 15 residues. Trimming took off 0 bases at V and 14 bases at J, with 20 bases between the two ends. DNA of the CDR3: TGTGCCATCAGTGAGTCGCCACGGGCCTCCTCCCACGAGTTCTTC. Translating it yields CAISESPRASSHEFF.

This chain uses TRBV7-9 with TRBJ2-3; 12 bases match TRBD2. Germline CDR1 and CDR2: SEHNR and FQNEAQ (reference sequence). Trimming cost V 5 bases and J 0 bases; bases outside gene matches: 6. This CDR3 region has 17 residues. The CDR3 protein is CASSHGLAGLSTDTQYF. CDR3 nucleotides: TGTGCCAGCAGCCACGGACTAGCGGGGTTAAGCACAGATACGCAGTATTTT.

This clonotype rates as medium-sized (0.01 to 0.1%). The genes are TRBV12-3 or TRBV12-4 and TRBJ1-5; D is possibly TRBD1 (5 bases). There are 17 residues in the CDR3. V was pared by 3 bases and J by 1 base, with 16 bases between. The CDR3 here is CASSFGTILTSNQPQHF. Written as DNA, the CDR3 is TGTGCCAGCAGTTTTGGGACTATACTCACAAGCAATCAGCCCCAGCATTTT.

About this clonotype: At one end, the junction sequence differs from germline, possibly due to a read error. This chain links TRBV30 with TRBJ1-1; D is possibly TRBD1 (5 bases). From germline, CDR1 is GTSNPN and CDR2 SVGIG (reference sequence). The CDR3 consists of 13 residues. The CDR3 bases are TGTGCCTGGAGTGGACAGAAGAACACTGAAGCTCTCTTT. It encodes CAWSGQKNTEALF.

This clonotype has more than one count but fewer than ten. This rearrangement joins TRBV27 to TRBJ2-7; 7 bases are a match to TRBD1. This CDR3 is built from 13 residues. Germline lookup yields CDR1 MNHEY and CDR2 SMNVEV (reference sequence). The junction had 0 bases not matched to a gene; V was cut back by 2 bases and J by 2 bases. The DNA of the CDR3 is TGTGCCAGCAGTTTAAGGGGGCCCTACGAGCAGTACTTC. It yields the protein CASSLRGPYEQYF.

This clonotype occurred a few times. The CDR3 loop reads CASSPPYLAELYNEQFF. The CDR3 nucleotides are TGTGCCAGCAGCCCTCCCTATCTAGCGGAACTTTACAATGAGCAGTTCTTC. This sequence joins TRBV12-3 or TRBV12-4 and TRBJ2-1; 7 nucleotides agree with TRBD2. The ends lost 6 bases at V and 4 bases at J; junction bases unmatched: 15. The CDR3 totals 17 residues.

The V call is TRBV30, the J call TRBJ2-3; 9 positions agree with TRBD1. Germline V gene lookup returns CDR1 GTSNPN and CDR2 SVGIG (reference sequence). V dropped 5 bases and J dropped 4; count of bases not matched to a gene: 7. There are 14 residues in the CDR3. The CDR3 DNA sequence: TGTGCCTGGGGAATGACAGGGGGGGCAGATACGCAGTATTTT. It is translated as CAWGMTGGADTQYF.

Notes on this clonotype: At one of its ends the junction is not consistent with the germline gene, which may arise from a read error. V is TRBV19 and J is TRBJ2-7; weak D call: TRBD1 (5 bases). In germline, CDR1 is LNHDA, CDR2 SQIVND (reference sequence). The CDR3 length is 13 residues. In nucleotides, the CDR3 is TGTGCCGGTAGTATCAGGGTAGGCTACGAGCAGTACTTC. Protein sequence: CAGSIRVGYEQYF.

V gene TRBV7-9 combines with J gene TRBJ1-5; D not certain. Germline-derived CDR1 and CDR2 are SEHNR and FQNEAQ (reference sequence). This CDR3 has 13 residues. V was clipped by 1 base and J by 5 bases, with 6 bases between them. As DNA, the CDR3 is TGTGCCAGCAGCTTAGTGGGAGATCAGCCCCAGCATTTT. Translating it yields CASSLVGDQPQHF.

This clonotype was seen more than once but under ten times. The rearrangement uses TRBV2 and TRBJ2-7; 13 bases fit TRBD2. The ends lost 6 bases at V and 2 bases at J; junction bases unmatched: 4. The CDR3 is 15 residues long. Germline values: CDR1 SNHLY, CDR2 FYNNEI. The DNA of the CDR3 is TGTGCCAGCAGGGACGGGACTAGCGGGGCCTACGAGCAGTACTTC. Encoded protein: CASRDGTSGAYEQYF.

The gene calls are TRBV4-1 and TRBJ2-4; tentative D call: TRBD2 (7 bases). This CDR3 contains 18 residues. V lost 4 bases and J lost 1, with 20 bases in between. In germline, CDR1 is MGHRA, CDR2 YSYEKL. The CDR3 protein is CASSPGLVGGLAKNIQYF. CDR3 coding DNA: TGCGCCAGCAGCCCCGGACTAGTCGGGGGCCTTGCCAAAAACATTCAGTACTTC.

The CDR3 nucleotides are TGTGCCAGCAGCCGGGACTGGAACACTGAAGCTTTCTTT. Translated, it gives CASSRDWNTEAFF. The chain employs TRBV7-3 and TRBJ1-1, with D possibly matching TRBD1 (5 bases). CDR3 length: 13 residues. V was cut by 5 bases and J by 1 base, with 8 bases left in between. Germline V CDR1 and CDR2: SGHTA, FQGTGA.

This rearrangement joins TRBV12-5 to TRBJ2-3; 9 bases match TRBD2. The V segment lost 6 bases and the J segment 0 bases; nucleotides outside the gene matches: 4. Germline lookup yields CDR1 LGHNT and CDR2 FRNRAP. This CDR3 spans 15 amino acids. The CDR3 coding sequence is TGTGCTAGTGGCCGACTAGCGGAGAGCACAGATACGCAGTATTTT. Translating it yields CASGRLAESTDTQYF.

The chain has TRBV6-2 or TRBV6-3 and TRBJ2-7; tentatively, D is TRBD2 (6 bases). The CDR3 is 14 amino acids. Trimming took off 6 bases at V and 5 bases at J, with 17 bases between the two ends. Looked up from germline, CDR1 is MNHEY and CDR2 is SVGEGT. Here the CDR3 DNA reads TGTGCCAGCAGACTAGGGGAGGAGGCTGACGAGCAGTACTTC. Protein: CASRLGEEADEQYF.

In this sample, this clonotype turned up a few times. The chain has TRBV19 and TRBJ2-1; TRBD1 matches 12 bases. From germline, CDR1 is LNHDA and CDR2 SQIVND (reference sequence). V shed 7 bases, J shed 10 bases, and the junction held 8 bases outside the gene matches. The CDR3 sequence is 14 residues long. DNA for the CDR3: TGTGCCAGTACCTTGGGACAGGGGGCGTCCGAGCAGTTCTTC. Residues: CASTLGQGASEQFF.

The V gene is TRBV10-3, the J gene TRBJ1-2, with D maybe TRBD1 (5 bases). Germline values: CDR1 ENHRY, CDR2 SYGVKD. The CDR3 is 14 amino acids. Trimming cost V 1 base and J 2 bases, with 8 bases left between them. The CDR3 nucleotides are TGTGCCATCAGTGAGTTCGAGGGGAACTATGGCTACACCTTC. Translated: CAISEFEGNYGYTF.

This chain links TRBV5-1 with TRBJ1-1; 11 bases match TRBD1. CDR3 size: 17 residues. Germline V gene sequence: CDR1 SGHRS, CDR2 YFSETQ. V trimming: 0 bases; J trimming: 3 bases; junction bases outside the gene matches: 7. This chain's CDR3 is CASSLGTGGYRDTEAFF. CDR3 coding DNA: TGCGCCAGCAGCTTGGGGACAGGGGGCTATCGGGACACTGAAGCTTTCTTT.

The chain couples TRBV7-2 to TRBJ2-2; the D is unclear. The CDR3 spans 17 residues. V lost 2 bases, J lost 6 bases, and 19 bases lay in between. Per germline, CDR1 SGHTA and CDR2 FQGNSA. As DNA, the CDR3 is TGTGCCAGCAGCTTATTCATTTGGGCGGAGAGTCCCGGGGAGCTGTTTTTT. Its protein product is CASSLFIWAESPGELFF.

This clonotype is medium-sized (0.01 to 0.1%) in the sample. CDR3: CATSDALETQYF. DNA for the CDR3: TGTGCCACCAGTGATGCCTTAGAGACCCAGTACTTC. The chain couples TRBV24-1 to TRBJ2-5; D is unresolved. With 3 bases removed from V and 4 bases from J, the gap between germline ends came to 5 bases. This CDR3 has 12 amino acids. Germline CDR1 KGHDR, CDR2 SFDVKD.

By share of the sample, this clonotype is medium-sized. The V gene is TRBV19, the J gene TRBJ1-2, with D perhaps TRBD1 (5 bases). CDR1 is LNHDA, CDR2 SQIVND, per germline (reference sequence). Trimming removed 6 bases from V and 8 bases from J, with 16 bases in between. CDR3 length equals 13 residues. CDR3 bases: TGTGCCAGTAGGCTCAGAGGGGTCGGAGGCTACACCTTC. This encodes CASRLRGVGGYTF.

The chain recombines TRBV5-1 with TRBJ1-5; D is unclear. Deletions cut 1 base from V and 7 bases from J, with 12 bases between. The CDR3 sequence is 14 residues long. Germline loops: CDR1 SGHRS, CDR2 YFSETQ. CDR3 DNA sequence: TGCGCCAGCAGCTTGAAGCCGGAGGGCCAGCCCCAGCATTTT. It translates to CASSLKPEGQPQHF.